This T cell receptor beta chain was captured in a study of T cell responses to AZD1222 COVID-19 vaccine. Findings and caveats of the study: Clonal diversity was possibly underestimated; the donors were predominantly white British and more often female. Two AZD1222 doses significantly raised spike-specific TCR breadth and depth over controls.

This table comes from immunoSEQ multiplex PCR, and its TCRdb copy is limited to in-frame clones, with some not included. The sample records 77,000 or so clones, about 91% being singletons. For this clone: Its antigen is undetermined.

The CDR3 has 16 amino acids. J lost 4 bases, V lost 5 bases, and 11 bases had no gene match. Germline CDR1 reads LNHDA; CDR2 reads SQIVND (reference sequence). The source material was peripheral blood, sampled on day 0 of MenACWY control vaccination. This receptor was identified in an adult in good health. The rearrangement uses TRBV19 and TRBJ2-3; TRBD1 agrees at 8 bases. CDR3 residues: CASSPRTGKGADTQYF. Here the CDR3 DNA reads TGTGCCAGTAGTCCCCGGACAGGGAAAGGCGCAGATACGCAGTATTTT.